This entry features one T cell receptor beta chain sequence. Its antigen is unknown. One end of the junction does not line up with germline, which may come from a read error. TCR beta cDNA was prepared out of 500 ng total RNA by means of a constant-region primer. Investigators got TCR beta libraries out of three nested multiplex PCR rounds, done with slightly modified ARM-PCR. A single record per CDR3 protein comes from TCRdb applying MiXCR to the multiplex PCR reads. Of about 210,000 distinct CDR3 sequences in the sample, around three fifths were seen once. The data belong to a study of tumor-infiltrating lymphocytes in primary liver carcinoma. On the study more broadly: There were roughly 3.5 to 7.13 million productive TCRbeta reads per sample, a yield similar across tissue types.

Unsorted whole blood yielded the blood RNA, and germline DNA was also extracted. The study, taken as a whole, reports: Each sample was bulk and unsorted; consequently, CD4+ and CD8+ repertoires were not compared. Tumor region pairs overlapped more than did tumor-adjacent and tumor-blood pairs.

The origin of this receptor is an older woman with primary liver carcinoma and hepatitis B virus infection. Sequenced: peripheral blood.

CDR3 nucleotide sequence: TGCGCCAGCAGAAGGAGCGGGAGCACAGATACGCACTATTTT. As protein: CASRRSGSTDTHYF. V and J are TRBV5-1 and TRBJ2-3; 8 nucleotides agree with TRBD2. The CDR3 loop spans 14 amino acids. Germline V gene sequence: CDR1 SGHRS, CDR2 YFSETQ.